This T cell receptor beta chain was recorded in a study of healthy donors' naive CD4 and CD8 T cells. Turning to the study itself: Three donor age groups were sampled: 20-25, 40-50 and 60-70 years; half female.

A note on this clonotype: As yet, its antigen is unknown.

CD4+CD8-CD45RO-CD45RA+ cells were naive CD4+; CD8+CD4-CD45RA+CD27bright cells were naive CD8+. CDR3 length: 19 amino acids. V lost 10 bases to trimming and J lost 2 bases; unmatched junction nucleotides: 16. The V gene's germline CDR1 is MNHEY and CDR2 SVGAGI. A linear amplification protocol produced the TCR libraries from 500 ng of total RNA. In the authors' workflow: Sequencing covered more than 60,000 rearranged alpha-chain transcripts across five or six healthy donors. TCRdb re-derived calls from the reads in MiXCR, one entry per CDR3 protein. The authors' filters were not applied to this entry. The data show roughly 200,000 distinct CDR3 sequences, 65% to 75% seen once. Study conclusions and caveats: Negatively charged CDR3s marked CD8+ lineage; positively charged CDR3s marked CD4+ lineage.

The V and J genes are TRBV6-5 and TRBJ2-1, with 14 bases identical to TRBD2. The clonotype was recovered from a pool of human donors in good health; the sample pools cells from several healthy donors. The sequencing input was naive CD4+ and CD8+ T cells sorted from blood, pooled from several donors. CDR3 loop: CAIIKTGTSGSQTYNEQFF. CDR3 DNA: TGTGCCATCATTAAGACCGGGACTAGCGGGAGTCAAACCTACAATGAGCAGTTCTTC.